This TCR beta chain was profiled in a study of blood T cell repertoires in COVID-19 (dated by TCRdb to 2019 to 2021). In terms of the full investigation: Collaborator samples came from the United States, Italy and Spain and covered acute and convalescent phases of COVID-19. The material from the prospective study consisted of cDNA or gDNA derived from T cells, B-cell-depleted T cells, or PBMCs. Subjects who had been exposed to COVID-19, were actively infected with it, or had recovered from it provided the deeply sampled blood TCRbeta repertoires that made up the dataset. The repertoires were released in a freely available public database intended as a resource for research on the immune response to SARS-CoV-2. Samples were obtained from the ongoing ImmuneRACE study (first 160 participants) and from roughly 1,300 subjects provided by 6 global collaborators. The sample metadata nearly always contained a de-identified subject ID, COVID-19 status, age in years and sex. Where available, HLA class I and class II types were obtained from metadata supplied by the sample provider rather than from assay-based typing.

Enrolling through a virtual design, the prospective study's participants ranged in age from roughly 18 to 89 years and lived across some 23 United States geographic areas. Cohort assignment in the prospective study relied on participant-reported clinical history from a screening survey and a study questionnaire. A participant counted as exposed if, within 2 weeks of entering the study, that participant had been in contact with someone who had a PCR-confirmed or clinician-diagnosed COVID-19 case. Each participant in the prospective study had whole blood, serum and a nasopharyngeal or oropharyngeal swab collected by mobile phlebotomists. Prospective study participants could optionally give additional blood draws and questionnaires over an approximately two-month period. Prospective study blood samples were shipped either frozen or at room temperature before DNA extraction. The CDR3 goes from the cysteine to the phenylalanine over 18 residues. Only the CDR3 portion is preserved as DNA: 54 bases, with reading frame beginning at the first base. At the junction V is shortened by 0 bases and J by 0 bases; bases outside the gene matches: 8. From a lookup of the germline V gene, CDR1 and CDR2 are LGHNT and FRNRAP.

With regard to this clone: Its specific antigen is unknown. No much larger clone exists at a distance of one base, and base qualities are not known.

Summary of the overall study and its limitations: How much clinical and demographic metadata was included differed by source and by participant, and the metadata was provided uncurated.

The immunoSEQ Assay, a bias-controlled multiplex PCR, was used to amplify TCRbeta CDR3 regions from genomic DNA. On the authors' methods: The number of nucleated cells in each sample was estimated by amplification of reference gene primers within the assay. To quantify the absolute abundance of each unique TCRbeta CDR3 rearrangement, sequence reads were collapsed and filtered. Productive Simpson clonality was computed per sample as the square root of Simpson's diversity index over productive rearrangements. Here the immuneACCESS table is served through TCRdb, limited to in-frame sequences with V and J called. Missing clones are a known gap in these copies; in checked studies unresolved V genes cover under half, and the rest lacks a known reason. The V and J calls and clone size are taken from that table; D and trimming were inferred from the DNA. Within this sample are around 250,000 clones, with around 84% of them counted one time only. The ten largest clones take up 6.6% of the sample.

This TCR came from a woman in her 50s who had been exposed to COVID-19. The chain joins TRBV12-5 to TRBJ2-1; 7 middle bases align to TRBD1. The material sequenced was PBMCs or T cells enriched from blood (not recorded which). The CDR3 reads as follows: CASGLVRGPTSSYNEQFF. The DNA is TGTGCTAGTGGTTTGGTAAGGGGGCCCACTAGCTCCTACAATGAGCAGTTCTTC.